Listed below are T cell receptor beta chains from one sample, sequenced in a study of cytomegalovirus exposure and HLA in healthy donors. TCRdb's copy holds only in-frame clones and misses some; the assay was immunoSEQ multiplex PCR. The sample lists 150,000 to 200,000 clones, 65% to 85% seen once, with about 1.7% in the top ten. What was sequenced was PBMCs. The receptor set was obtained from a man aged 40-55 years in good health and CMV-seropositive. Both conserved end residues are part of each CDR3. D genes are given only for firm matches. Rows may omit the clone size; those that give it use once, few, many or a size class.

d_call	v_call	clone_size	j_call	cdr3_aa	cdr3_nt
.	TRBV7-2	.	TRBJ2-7	CASSLALGGEQYF	TGTGCCAGCAGCTTAGCGTTGGGGGGCGAGCAGTACTTC
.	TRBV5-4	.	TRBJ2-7	CASSFLASHEQYF	TGTGCCAGCAGCTTCCTAGCGTCCCACGAGCAGTACTTC
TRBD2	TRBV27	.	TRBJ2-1	CASSFGTSIEQFF	TGTGCCAGCAGTTTCGGGACTAGCATTGAGCAGTTCTTC
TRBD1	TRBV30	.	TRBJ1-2	CAWSVQGSYGYTF	TGTGCCTGGAGTGTACAGGGGTCCTATGGCTACACCTTC
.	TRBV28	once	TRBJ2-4	CASSPRGSQNIQYF	TGTGCCAGCAGTCCCAGGGGTTCCCAAAACATTCAGTACTTC
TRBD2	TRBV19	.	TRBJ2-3	CASSEKAGVRTDTQYF	TGTGCCAGTAGTGAGAAAGCGGGAGTCAGGACAGATACGCAGTATTTT
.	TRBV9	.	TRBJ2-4	CASSATGTSTNIQYF	TGTGCCAGCAGCGCAACCGGGACATCGACGAACATTCAGTACTTC
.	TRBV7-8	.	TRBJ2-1	CASSLPRGNNEQFF	TGTGCCAGCAGCTTACCCCGAGGCAACAATGAGCAGTTCTTC
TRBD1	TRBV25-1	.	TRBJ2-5	CASAGTGPLEQYF	TGTGCCAGCGCCGGGACAGGCCCATTGGAGCAGTACTTC
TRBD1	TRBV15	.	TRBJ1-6	CATSRLRTGLYNSPLHF	TGTGCCACCAGCAGACTAAGGACAGGGCTCTATAATTCACCCCTCCACTTT